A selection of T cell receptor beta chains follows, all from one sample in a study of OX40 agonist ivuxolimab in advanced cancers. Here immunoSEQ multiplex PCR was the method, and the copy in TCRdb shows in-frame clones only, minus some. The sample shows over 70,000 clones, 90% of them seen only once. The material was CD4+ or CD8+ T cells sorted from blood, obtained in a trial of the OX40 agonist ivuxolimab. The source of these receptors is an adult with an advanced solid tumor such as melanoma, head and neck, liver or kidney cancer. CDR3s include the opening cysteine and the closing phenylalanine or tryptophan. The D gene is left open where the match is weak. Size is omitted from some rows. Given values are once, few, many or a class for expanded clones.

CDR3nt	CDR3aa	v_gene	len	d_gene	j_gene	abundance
TGTGCCAGCAGCGCTGACAGGGGGCGATGGTATGGCTACACCTTC	CASSADRGRWYGYTF	TRBV9	15	TRBD1	TRBJ1-2	.
TGTGCCAGCAAGGAGGACCTAAGCACAGATACGCAGTATTTT	CASKEDLSTDTQYF	TRBV6-4	14	.	TRBJ2-3	.
TGTGCCAGCAGCGTGGGACAACTTAGGGAATCACCCCTCCACTTT	CASSVGQLRESPLHF	TRBV9	15	.	TRBJ1-6	.
TGTGCCAGCAGGCGGACAGGGGGCATCGACGAGCAGTACTTC	CASRRTGGIDEQYF	TRBV27	14	TRBD1	TRBJ2-7	.
TGCGCCAGCCCGGGACTAGGGGGCACAGATACGCAGTATTTT	CASPGLGGTDTQYF	TRBV4-1	14	TRBD2	TRBJ2-3	once
TGCGCCAGCAGCCAGTCGGGTTCCCAGTACTTC	CASSQSGSQYF	TRBV4-1	11	.	TRBJ2-5	.
TGTGCCAGTAGTATAGGACTAGCGGGGGCCTCCTACGAGCAGTACTTC	CASSIGLAGASYEQYF	TRBV19	16	TRBD2	TRBJ2-7	.
TGTGCCATCCATCCGGGACAGGGGGCCCACGAGCAGTACTTC	CAIHPGQGAHEQYF	TRBV10-3	14	TRBD1	TRBJ2-7	.
TGTGCCAGCAGTGAGGGGGCTAGCGGGAGACATACGCAGTATTTT	CASSEGASGRHTQYF	TRBV6-1	15	TRBD2	TRBJ2-3	.
TGCGCCAGCAGCTTTTTGATGGCGGGAGCGGGGGGCACAGATACGCAGTATTTT	CASSFLMAGAGGTDTQYF	TRBV5-1	18	TRBD2	TRBJ2-3	.
TGCGCCAGCAGCCAAGAGGGAGGCGGACGACCCGGCAATCAGCCCCAGCATTTT	CASSQEGGGRPGNQPQHF	TRBV4-1	18	.	TRBJ1-5	.
TGCGCCAGCAGGTTGGACACCGGGGAGCTGTTTTTT	CASRLDTGELFF	TRBV10-2	12	.	TRBJ2-2	.
TGTGCCAGCAGTTATCTTGACAGGGAGGCCTATGGCTACACCTTC	CASSYLDREAYGYTF	TRBV6-6	15	TRBD1	TRBJ1-2	.
TGTGCCAGCACCAATCCCACGGGCAGGGGAGGGTATGGCTACACCTTC	CASTNPTGRGGYGYTF	TRBV7-9	16	.	TRBJ1-2	once
TGTGCCAGCAGCCCCGCTGGCGGGAGGGCCGTCAATGAGCAGTTCTTC	CASSPAGGRAVNEQFF	TRBV7-9	16	TRBD2	TRBJ2-1	.
TGCGCCAGCAGCCTTCCGGCCTACGAGCAGCACTTC	CASSLPAYEQHF	TRBV5-1	12	.	TRBJ2-7	.
TGTGCCAGCAGCGTAGTTGGACGATCGTGGGAGCGGGAGATGGATGAGCAGTTCTTC	CASSVVGRSWEREMDEQFF	TRBV9	19	TRBD2	TRBJ2-1	.
TGTGCCAGCAGTGACTCGAGATTTTCCGGGGGCTACACCTTC	CASSDSRFSGGYTF	TRBV6-4	14	.	TRBJ1-2	.
TGTGCCAGCAGTTGGACTAGCGGGAGTGATACGCAGTATTTT	CASSWTSGSDTQYF	TRBV7-3	14	TRBD2	TRBJ2-3	.
TGCAGCGTTCAAGACAGGCTTCCTCTGGAGGGCACCATATATTTT	CSVQDRLPLEGTIYF	TRBV29-1	15	.	TRBJ1-3	.
TGTGCCAGCAGCCCCAGCTGGTCTCCGGATTATGGCTACACCTTC	CASSPSWSPDYGYTF	TRBV9	15	.	TRBJ1-2	.
TGTGCCAGCAGCCTTAGAAACTATGGCTACACCTTC	CASSLRNYGYTF	TRBV28	12	.	TRBJ1-2	.
TGTGCCAGCAAAAATATACAGGGGGGCTATGGCTACACCTTC	CASKNIQGGYGYTF	TRBV6-1	14	TRBD1	TRBJ1-2	.
TGTGCCAGTAGACAGGGGGCGTTCTATTCCTACGAGCAGTACTTC	CASRQGAFYSYEQYF	TRBV27	15	TRBD1	TRBJ2-7	.
TGTGCCAGCAGCGCGGACAGGGGCCAAGAGACCCAGTACTTC	CASSADRGQETQYF	TRBV9	14	TRBD1	TRBJ2-5	.
TGCGCCAGCAGCGCTAGCGGGATCTACGAGCAGTACTTC	CASSASGIYEQYF	TRBV10-1	13	TRBD2	TRBJ2-7	.
TGTGCCAGCAGTGGCCGCGGGGGCGGTGCGGCAGATACGCAGTATTTT	CASSGRGGGAADTQYF	TRBV25-1	16	.	TRBJ2-3	.
TGCGCCAGCTGTAGCGGGAGGGAGTGGACCGGGGAGCTGTTTTTT	CASCSGREWTGELFF	TRBV10-2	15	TRBD2	TRBJ2-2	.
TGTGCCAGCAGTGAGGGACAGGGGAATCTGTCTCAGTTCTTC	CASSEGQGNLSQFF	TRBV2	14	TRBD1	TRBJ2-1	.
TGTGCCAGCAGCTCACCGGGAGTCCTCTCTTCCTACGAGCAGTACTTC	CASSSPGVLSSYEQYF	TRBV27	16	.	TRBJ2-7	.
TGTGCCAGCAGTGGCGGGGGGCATGAGCAGTTCTTC	CASSGGGHEQFF	TRBV6-4	12	TRBD2	TRBJ2-1	.